What follows are 14 T cell receptor beta chains derived from one specimen sequenced in a study of beta chain features in type 1 diabetes (dated by TCRdb to 2016 to 2019). Overall study results and their limits: In all four CD4+ subsets, TCRB CDR3 length was moderately but significantly shorter in type 1 diabetes patients.

No antigen has been identified for these receptors. The method behind the library was the immunoSEQ multiplex PCR assay. The entire amount of isolated RNA was reverse transcribed using the High Capacity cDNA Reverse Transcription Kit, so the sequenced TCRB transcripts were expressed ones. Held by TCRdb, this immuneACCESS table contains in-frame sequences only and omits some clones. Under half of the omission traces to an unresolved V gene where checked; the cause of the rest is unknown. For this sample there are around 710,000 clones; approximately 13% appear just once. The ten largest clones represent roughly 0.11% of the sample. The material sequenced was naive CD4+ T cells from blood. The cell subset or site label corresponds to: true naive CD4+ T cells. The origin of the receptors is a man aged 25-40 years with type 1 diabetes.

The chain combines TRBV19 with TRBJ1-5; D remains unclear. CDR3 size: 13 residues. Per the germline V gene, CDR1 is LNHDA and CDR2 is SQIVND (reference sequence). The V and J ends lost 1 base and 5 bases respectively, with 6 bases between them. The CDR3: CASSIAYDQPQHF. The CDR3 DNA follows: TGTGCCAGTAGTATAGCCTACGATCAGCCCCAGCATTTT. Full variable domain (outside the CDR3, taken from reference TRBV19 and TRBJ1-5): DGGITQSPKYLFRKEGQNVTLSCEQNLNHDAMYWYRQDPGQGLRLIYYSQIVNDFQKGDIAEGYSVSREKKESFPLTVTSAQKNPTAFYLCASSIAYDQPQHFGDGTRLSIL.

The rearrangement links TRBV5-1 to TRBJ1-5, with 8 bases identical to TRBD1. Germline CDR1 is SGHRS and CDR2 is YFSETQ. The length of the CDR3 is 16 residues. V shed 4 bases and J 4 bases; nucleotides not matched to a gene: 10. The CDR3 region has the DNA TGCGCCAGCAGCCCAACGACAGGGGCTGTGAATCAGCCCCAGCATTTT. As protein: CASSPTTGAVNQPQHF.

Comments on this clone: The same CDR3 is also encoded by other DNA sequences in this sample. The chain joins TRBV5-6 to TRBJ1-5; perhaps TRBD1 as D (5 bases). V was shortened by 0 bases and J by 4 bases, with 8 bases between the two germline ends. The CDR3 totals 14 residues. Looked up from germline, CDR1 is SGHDT and CDR2 is YYEEEE. The CDR3 nucleotides are TGTGCCAGCAGCTTGGGGGGCAGAAATCAGCCCCAGCATTTT. It encodes CASSLGGRNQPQHF.

The chain is built from TRBV5-1 and TRBJ2-1; TRBD1 matches at 10 bases. The V and J ends lost 3 bases and 4 bases, in that order; junction bases with no gene match: 4. This CDR3 is built from 15 residues. CDR1 is SGHRS and CDR2 is YFSETQ in the germline V gene. CDR3 bases: TGCGCCAGCAGCTCGACAGGGGGCTCGTACAATGAGCAGTTCTTC. Translated, it gives CASSSTGGSYNEQFF.

This clone was found a few times. This rearrangement joins TRBV9 to TRBJ1-1; TRBD1 matches 7 bases. There are 14 residues in the CDR3. Trimming cost V 3 bases and J 5 bases; bases outside gene matches: 7. Germline V lookup: CDR1 SGDLS, CDR2 YYNGEE. CDR3 DNA: TGTGCCAGCAGCGCGACAGGGCGAGGGACTGAAGCTTTCTTT. This translates into CASSATGRGTEAFF. Full variable domain (missing parts from reference TRBV9 and TRBJ1-1): DSGVTQTPKHLITATGQRVTLRCSPRSGDLSVYWYQQSLDQGLQFLIQYYNGEERAKGNILERFSAQQFPDLHSELNLSSLELGDSALYFCASSATGRGTEAFFGQGTRLTVV.

In this sample, this clone turned up a few times. This chain joins TRBV7-7 and TRBJ2-1, with no clear D. The CDR3 is 14 residues long. Trimming pared 5 bases from V and 5 bases from J, leaving 13 bases between. CDR1 is SSHAT, CDR2 FNYEAQ, per germline (reference sequence). The CDR3 is CASSLLGVNNEQFF. Here the CDR3 DNA reads TGTGCCAGCAGCCTCCTGGGTGTTAACAATGAGCAGTTCTTC.

This clone was observed a few times. CDR3 in amino acids: CAISESETGYNEQFF. CDR3 coding DNA: TGTGCCATCAGTGAGAGCGAGACAGGATACAATGAGCAGTTCTTC. This rearrangement joins TRBV10-3 to TRBJ2-1; tentative D call: TRBD1 (6 bases). The germline V and J ends were trimmed by 2 bases and 4 bases, with 12 bases remaining between them. CDR1 ENHRY and CDR2 SYGVKD come from the germline V gene. CDR3 size: 15 residues.

This clone was observed a few times. J is TRBJ2-1 and V is TRBV7-2; D may be TRBD1 (6 bases). The CDR3 consists of 15 residues. Germline-derived CDR1 and CDR2 are SGHTA and FQGNSA. V gave up 0 bases and J gave up 2 bases, with 8 bases separating them. CDR3 nucleotides: TGTGCCAGCAGCTTAGCGGGGGACACCTACAATGAGCAGTTCTTC. Its translation: CASSLAGDTYNEQFF.

This clone was observed a handful of times. The chain employs TRBV5-6 and TRBJ1-5, with unresolved D. Germline lookup yields CDR1 SGHDT and CDR2 YYEEEE. V lost 0 bases to trimming and J lost 7 bases, with 11 bases between them. There are 14 residues in the CDR3. CDR3 sequence reads: CASSLGTPGQPQHF. For the CDR3, the DNA is TGTGCCAGCAGCTTGGGTACGCCTGGCCAGCCCCAGCATTTT.

The rearrangement joins TRBV5-8 to TRBJ2-5, with 9 bases matching TRBD1. The CDR3 spans 15 residues. V was pared by 6 bases and J by 2 bases, with 8 bases of the junction left unmatched. The germline V gene has CDR1 SGHTS and CDR2 YDEGEE. The CDR3 sequence: CASITGTGYQETQYF. In nucleotides, the CDR3 is TGTGCCAGCATCACCGGGACAGGGTATCAAGAGACCCAGTACTTC.

V and J are TRBV5-1 and TRBJ2-5; 13 bases agree with TRBD2. V shed 3 bases and J 4 bases; nucleotides not matched to a gene: 6. Germline CDR1 is SGHRS and CDR2 is YFSETQ. CDR3 length: 16 amino acids. CDR3 protein: CASSSGLAGDSETQYF. The CDR3 DNA reads as TGCGCCAGCAGCTCCGGACTAGCGGGGGACTCAGAGACCCAGTACTTC.

The chain uses TRBV28 and TRBJ2-2, with TRBD1 as a possible D gene (5 bases). In germline, CDR1 is MDHEN, CDR2 SYDVKM. This CDR3 contains 15 residues. The V and J ends lost 5 bases and 4 bases respectively, with 14 bases between them. The chain's CDR3 is CASSPPDRSTGELFF. CDR3 in DNA: TGTGCCAGCAGTCCCCCCGACAGAAGCACCGGGGAGCTGTTTTTT.

In this sample, this clone turned up a few times. The V call is TRBV29-1, the J call TRBJ2-1; D could derive from TRBD1 or TRBD2 (5 bases each). This CDR3 is built from 16 residues. Germline values: CDR1 SQVTM, CDR2 ANQGSEA. V was shortened by 4 bases and J by 0 bases, with 16 bases between the two germline ends. In DNA form, the CDR3 reads TGCAGCGTTGTGGGGGTGGGAATAAGCTCCTACAATGAGCAGTTCTTC. Protein: CSVVGVGISSYNEQFF.

V and J are TRBV7-2 and TRBJ2-1; 11 bases line up with TRBD1. CDR3 length: 15 residues. Germline-derived CDR1 and CDR2 are SGHTA and FQGNSA. Trimming cost V 5 bases and J 7 bases; bases outside gene matches: 7. For the CDR3, the DNA is TGTGCCAGCAGCCCGTGGACAGGGGGCGGGAATGAGCAGTTCTTC. Translation: CASSPWTGGGNEQFF.